These T cell receptor beta chains were read from a single sample in a study of Ad26.COV2.S vaccination and SARS-CoV-2 variants. TCRdb's table, derived via immunoSEQ multiplex PCR, lists solely in-frame clones and lacks some. This sample has approximately 480,000 clones, with about 83% found just once. The material was peripheral blood, obtained in a trial of Ad26.COV2.S vaccine versus placebo. The receptors were sampled from a person aged 18-60 years who received the Ad26.COV2.S COVID-19 vaccine or a placebo. Each CDR3 is given with its conserved first and last residue. The D gene is left open where the match is weak. Clone size is given for some rows only: seen once, a few or many times, or a class if the clone is expanded.

v_gene	abundance	d_gene	j_gene	CDR3aa	CDR3nt
TRBV15	.	TRBD1	TRBJ2-3	CATSRAGTGATDTQYF	TGTGCCACCAGCAGAGCTGGGACAGGGGCCACAGATACGCAGTATTTT
TRBV5-1	many	.	TRBJ1-2	CASSSRNNYGYTF	TGCGCCAGCAGCTCCAGGAACAACTATGGCTACACCTTC
TRBV30	.	.	TRBJ2-7	CAWSAERELASYEQYF	TGTGCCTGGAGTGCTGAAAGGGAGTTGGCATCCTACGAGCAGTACTTC
TRBV5-4	.	.	TRBJ1-1	CASSLDPNTEAFF	TGTGCCAGCAGCTTGGACCCGAACACTGAAGCTTTCTTT
TRBV6-5	.	.	TRBJ2-1	CASSYSGLLGNEQFF	TGTGCCAGCAGTTACTCGGGACTCCTGGGCAATGAGCAGTTCTTC
TRBV29-1	.	.	TRBJ2-5	CSVEDHGGIETQYF	TGCAGCGTTGAAGATCACGGGGGTATCGAGACCCAGTACTTC
TRBV28	.	.	TRBJ1-5	CASSLSQGGNQPQHF	TGTGCCAGCAGTTTATCACAGGGAGGCAATCAGCCCCAGCATTTT
TRBV19	.	.	TRBJ2-5	CATGEGAGGPQYF	TGTGCCACCGGGGAGGGGGCCGGGGGGCCCCAGTACTTC
TRBV29-1	.	TRBD2	TRBJ2-3	CSVAGTDTQYF	TGCAGCGTAGCGGGAACAGATACGCAGTATTTT
TRBV9	.	.	TRBJ2-1	CASSVAPTPDEQFF	TGTGCCAGCAGCGTAGCGCCGACTCCAGATGAGCAGTTCTTC